These 21 T cell receptor beta chains were all obtained from the same sample, sequenced in a study of control samples from healthy donors and cancer patients. The data were produced by immunoSEQ multiplex PCR, yet TCRdb's version contains in-frame clones alone and is incomplete. The data show 60,000 to 70,000 clones, around 85% seen once. The specimen sequenced was blood. Source of these receptors: a man aged 35 to 55 in good health.

The count of this clone is one. The genes are TRBV4-3 and TRBJ2-5; D might be TRBD1 or TRBD2, each matching 5 bases. Trimming removed 1 base at V and 5 bases at J, with 14 bases between. This CDR3 has 15 residues. CDR1 and CDR2 from the germline V gene are LGHNA and YSLEER. The CDR3 reads CASSQGGGGGETQYF. CDR3 coding DNA: TGCGCCAGCAGCCAAGGGGGCGGAGGTGGGGAGACCCAGTACTTC.

The chain combines TRBV6-1 with TRBJ2-1; TRBD2 matches at 11 bases. The J segment lost 12 bases and the V segment lost 3 bases, leaving 10 bases of the junction unmatched. Per germline, CDR1 MNHNS and CDR2 SASEGT. The CDR3 extends over 15 amino acids. The CDR3 nucleotides are TGTGCCAGCAGTGACGGCCTAGCGGGAGGTAGGGTGCAGTTCTTC. It codes for CASSDGLAGGRVQFF.

The chain joins TRBV27 to TRBJ2-2; 7 nucleotides match TRBD1. Germline CDR1 and CDR2: MNHEY and SMNVEV (reference sequence). The CDR3 consists of 14 residues. The V gene end was trimmed by 6 bases and the J gene end by 6 bases; junction bases not matched to a gene: 7. The CDR3 loop reads CASSRQGSAGELFF. CDR3 DNA: TGTGCCAGCAGCCGACAGGGAAGCGCCGGGGAGCTGTTTTTT.

V is TRBV19 and J is TRBJ1-2; D is possibly TRBD1 (6 bases). From germline, CDR1 is LNHDA and CDR2 SQIVND (reference sequence). The CDR3 length is 18 residues. V was pared by 4 bases and J by 5 bases, with 26 bases between. The CDR3 loop is CASSTPGTSVSATYGYTF. The CDR3 DNA follows: TGTGCCAGTAGTACCCCCGGGACATCCGTCAGCGCGACATATGGCTACACCTTC.

The chain couples TRBV11-3 to TRBJ2-1, with D perhaps TRBD1 (6 bases). V was trimmed by 2 bases and J by 3 bases, leaving 11 bases between them. Per the germline V gene, CDR1 is SGHNT and CDR2 is YENEEA. The CDR3 spans 15 residues. The CDR3 sequence: CASSLRQGYYNEQFF. Here the CDR3 DNA reads TGTGCCAGCAGCTTAAGGCAGGGGTACTACAATGAGCAGTTCTTC.

This chain uses TRBV6-6 with TRBJ1-2, with D possibly being TRBD1 (6 bases). V was clipped by 7 bases and J by 6 bases, with 18 bases between them. The germline gives CDR1 MNHNY, CDR2 SVGAGI (reference sequence). The length of the CDR3 is 14 residues. The CDR3 region is CASIYRTAGDGYTF. CDR3 DNA sequence: TGTGCCAGCATCTATAGGACAGCGGGGGATGGCTACACCTTC.

The chain combines TRBV5-1 with TRBJ2-7; D is possibly TRBD2 (5 bases). Trimming removed 3 bases from V and 3 bases from J, with 16 bases in between. The CDR3 loop spans 15 amino acids. CDR1 is SGHRS and CDR2 is YFSETQ in the germline V gene. In DNA, the CDR3 is TGCGCCAGCAGCTCGGGGATGAGGGAGCACTACGAGCAGTACTTC. This encodes CASSSGMREHYEQYF.

The chain uses TRBV11-2 and TRBJ2-2; 8 bases are a match to TRBD2. V lost 7 bases and J lost 3; bases outside the gene matches: 10. Germline CDR1 is SGHAT and CDR2 is FQNNGV. This CDR3 has 16 residues. CDR3 region: CASTTRGGADTGELFF. The DNA of the CDR3 is TGTGCCAGCACCACCCGGGGGGGGGCCGACACCGGGGAGCTGTTTTTT.

The rearrangement uses TRBV30 and TRBJ2-2; D gene ambiguous. This CDR3 has 13 residues. CDR1 and CDR2 (germline): GTSNPN, SVGIG (reference sequence). Trimming removed 0 bases from V and 6 bases from J, with 8 bases in between. The CDR3 DNA is TGTGCCTGGAGTGTTGGTGGGTCCGGGGAGCTGTTTTTT. Protein sequence: CAWSVGGSGELFF.

The rearrangement uses TRBV30 and TRBJ1-1, with 8 bases identical to TRBD1. The V gene's germline CDR1 is GTSNPN and CDR2 SVGIG (reference sequence). CDR3 length equals 13 residues. J was trimmed by 3 bases and V by 3 bases; bases with no gene match: 3. This CDR3 is CAWSADRDTEAFF. The CDR3 DNA follows: TGTGCCTGGAGCGCGGACAGGGACACTGAAGCTTTCTTT.

This rearrangement joins TRBV9 to TRBJ1-1, with 7 bases lining up with TRBD1. This CDR3 is 14 amino acids long. V lost 0 bases to trimming and J lost 9 bases; unmatched junction nucleotides: 8. CDR1 SGDLS and CDR2 YYNGEE come from the germline V gene. As DNA, the CDR3 is TGTGCCAGCAGCGTAGACAGGGGACCCACAAAAGCTTTCTTT. Amino acid sequence: CASSVDRGPTKAFF.

This clone appeared many times. The rearrangement links TRBV12-1 to TRBJ1-5. TRBV12-1 is listed as a pseudogene. CDR3 length: 17 amino acids. DNA for the CDR3: TGTGCCAGCAGCGGCTCTAAGCTCCGGGACGGCAATCAGCCCCAGCATTTT. The encoded protein is CASSGSKLRDGNQPQHF.

CDR3 residues: CASSYLGQGTSGANVLTF. The DNA of the CDR3 is TGTGCCAGCAGTTATTTAGGACAGGGGACCTCTGGGGCCAACGTCCTGACTTTC. This chain links TRBV27 with TRBJ2-6; 9 bases map to TRBD1. With 4 bases clipped from V and 0 bases from J, the junction kept 7 bases outside the gene matches. The germline CDR1 and CDR2 sequences are MNHEY and SMNVEV (reference sequence). The CDR3 length is 18 residues.

The V gene is TRBV7-3, the J gene TRBJ2-7, with 12 bases lining up with TRBD2. The CDR3 runs 15 residues. CDR1 SGHTA and CDR2 FQGTGA come from the germline V gene. V lost 2 bases to trimming and J lost 5 bases; unmatched junction nucleotides: 4. DNA for the CDR3: TGTGCCAGCAGCTTACGGACTAGCGGGATGGACGAGCAGTACTTC. It specifies CASSLRTSGMDEQYF. The whole variable domain, remainder taken from reference TRBV7-3 and TRBJ2-7, is GAGVSQTPSNKVTEKGKYVELRCDPISGHTALYWYRQSLGQGPEFLIYFQGTGAADDSGLPNDRFFAVRPEGSVSTLKIQRTERGDSAVYLCASSLRTSGMDEQYFGPGTRLTVT.

The rearrangement uses TRBV21-1 and TRBJ1-6; the D call TRBD1 from the table was never checked on the DNA. TRBV21-1 is marked as a pseudogene. The CDR3 covers 15 residues. The CDR3 DNA is TGTGCCAGCAGCGAAGTGGGCAGGGAAACTTCACCCCTCCACTTT. Amino acid sequence: CASSEVGRETSPLHF.

This chain joins TRBV12-5 and TRBJ2-5, with no clear D. The CDR3 loop spans 15 amino acids. The germline CDR1 and CDR2 sequences are LGHNT and FRNRAP. V dropped 7 bases and J dropped 2 bases, with 17 bases sitting between them. The DNA of the CDR3 is TGTGCTAGTGTCCCAGCCGTGGGTCCACAAGAGACCCAGTACTTC. It codes for CASVPAVGPQETQYF.

This sequence joins TRBV4-2 and TRBJ2-2; 9 bases fit TRBD1. The CDR3 is made up of 17 amino acids. The germline CDR1 and CDR2 sequences are LGHNA and YNFKEQ. The V gene end was trimmed by 2 bases and the J gene end by 6 bases; junction bases not matched to a gene: 10. The CDR3 DNA follows: TGTGCCAGCAGCCAAAACGGCCCGGGACAGGGACCCGGGGAGCTGTTTTTT. Translation: CASSQNGPGQGPGELFF.

The rearrangement links TRBV21-1 to TRBJ1-3. TRBV21-1 is a known pseudogene. This CDR3 has 16 residues. For the CDR3, the DNA is TGTGCCAGCAGCAAAGGGACGTTGATCTCTGGAAACACCATATATTTT. It codes for CASSKGTLISGNTIYF.

This clone was found once. The chain has TRBV27 and TRBJ2-7, with 11 bases aligning to TRBD2. V trimming: 2 bases; J trimming: 0 bases; junction bases outside the gene matches: 9. Per the germline V gene, CDR1 is MNHEY and CDR2 is SMNVEV (reference sequence). The CDR3 is 18 amino acids. The CDR3 here is CASSLKASGGLSSYEQYF. The CDR3 DNA is TGTGCCAGCAGTTTAAAGGCTAGCGGGGGGCTAAGCTCCTACGAGCAGTACTTC.

This clone came up a few times. V usage is TRBV4-1 and J usage is TRBJ1-6, with TRBD1 matching over 9 bases. Germline trimming cut 4 bases from V and 10 bases from J; bases unmatched to any gene: 8. CDR1 is MGHRA, CDR2 YSYEKL, per germline. The CDR3 sequence is 15 residues long. CDR3 residues: CASSPWGQGDSPLHF. The CDR3 coding sequence is TGCGCCAGCAGCCCTTGGGGACAGGGTGACTCACCCCTCCACTTT.

The J gene is TRBJ2-7, the V gene TRBV5-4; tentatively, D is TRBD2 (6 bases). Trimming shortened V by 4 bases and J by 0 bases, and 14 bases separated the two germline ends. Germline V gene data show CDR1 as SGHNT and CDR2 as YYREEE (reference sequence). The CDR3 has 15 amino acids. The CDR3 nucleotides are TGTGCCAGCAGCCGACCCGGAGGGAACTCCTACGAGCAGTACTTC. This translates into CASSRPGGNSYEQYF. Looking up the rest from reference TRBV5-4 and TRBJ2-7 gives the full variable domain: ETGVTQSPTHLIKTRGQQVTLRCSSQSGHNTVSWYQQALGQGPQFIFQYYREEENGRGNFPPRFSGLQFPNYSSELNVNALELDDSALYLCASSRPGGNSYEQYFGPGTRLTVT.